The 28 T cell receptor beta chains in this list originate from one sample, sequenced in a study of cytomegalovirus exposure and HLA in healthy donors. Primers: 60 Vbeta forward and 13 Jbeta reverse. Produced via immunoSEQ multiplex PCR; TCRdb's table is partial and in-frame only. The data contain 150,000 or so clones, around three quarters of them singletons. The sample was PBMCs. Source of these receptors: a middle-aged man in good health and CMV-seropositive.

V usage is TRBV2 and J usage is TRBJ1-5; unclear D gene. CDR3 length: 15 amino acids. V was pared by 7 bases and J by 5 bases, with 18 bases between. CDR1 is SNHLY, CDR2 FYNNEI, per germline. CDR3 in DNA: TGTGCCAGCACCCCCCAGACAAGGTCCGATCAGCCCCAGCATTTT. Protein: CASTPQTRSDQPQHF.

V gene TRBV5-5 combines with J gene TRBJ2-2; D gene uncertain. This CDR3 contains 16 residues. Deletions cut 4 bases from V and 4 bases from J, with 17 bases between. The germline V gene has CDR1 SGHKS and CDR2 YYEKEE (reference sequence). CDR3 sequence: CASSHGRKRLTGELFF. Here the CDR3 DNA reads TGTGCCAGCAGCCACGGCCGAAAGAGACTCACCGGGGAGCTGTTTTTT.

The chain combines TRBV10-3 with TRBJ2-2; 9 nucleotides match TRBD2. The CDR3 spans 15 residues. V was pared by 8 bases and J by 5 bases, with 9 bases of the junction left unmatched. Germline CDR1 reads ENHRY; CDR2 reads SYGVKD. The CDR3 DNA sequence: TGTGCCATCCAGGGCGGGAGGGAGAGAACCGGGGAGCTGTTTTTT. It codes for CAIQGGRERTGELFF.

This chain uses TRBV15 with TRBJ1-4, with D maybe TRBD1 (6 bases). The CDR3 runs to 15 residues. CDR1 and CDR2 (germline): LNHNV, YYDKDF (reference sequence). Trimming took 3 bases from V and 8 from J, leaving 16 bases between them. CDR3 region: CATSRVGGTGEKLFF. The CDR3 bases are TGTGCCACCAGCAGGGTTGGGGGAACAGGGGAAAAACTGTTTTTT.

This chain links TRBV7-2 with TRBJ2-2; 9 positions match TRBD1. CDR3 length equals 14 residues. Trimming cost V 5 bases and J 6 bases; bases outside gene matches: 4. Germline assignment: CDR1 SGHTA and CDR2 FQGNSA. DNA of the CDR3: TGTGCCAGCAGCGAGGGACAGGGTCCCGGGGAGCTGTTTTTT. Protein product: CASSEGQGPGELFF.

This clone came up once. The rearrangement joins TRBV10-3 to TRBJ2-1; 10 bases map to TRBD2. The V gene's germline CDR1 is ENHRY and CDR2 SYGVKD. The V segment lost 11 bases and the J segment 4 bases; nucleotides outside the gene matches: 5. The CDR3 runs to 13 residues. The CDR3 is CASLAGEYNEQFF. CDR3 in DNA: TGTGCCTCTCTAGCGGGAGAGTACAATGAGCAGTTCTTC.

This sequence joins TRBV12-5 and TRBJ2-4, with a possible D match to TRBD1 (5 bases). V lost 1 base and J lost 0, with 10 bases in between. Germline CDR1 reads LGHNT; CDR2 reads FRNRAP. This CDR3 spans 16 amino acids. CDR3 nucleotide sequence: TGTGCTAGTGGTTTGGGGACAAATCTAGCCAAAAACATTCAGTACTTC. It specifies CASGLGTNLAKNIQYF.

The chain employs TRBV2 and TRBJ2-3, with D possibly TRBD1 on 5 matching bases. The CDR3 loop spans 15 amino acids. CDR1 and CDR2 from the germline V gene are SNHLY and FYNNEI. The germline V and J ends were trimmed by 2 bases and 5 bases, with 14 bases remaining between them. CDR3 in amino acids: CASSEMGQGGDTQYF. CDR3 bases: TGTGCCAGCAGTGAAATGGGGCAGGGTGGAGATACGCAGTATTTT. Full variable domain (remainder filled in from reference TRBV2 and TRBJ2-3): EPEVTQTPSHQVTQMGQEVILRCVPISNHLYFYWYRQILGQKVEFLVSFYNNEISEKSEIFDDQFSVERPDGSNFTLKIRSTKLEDSAMYFCASSEMGQGGDTQYFGPGTRLTVL.

The rearrangement uses TRBV5-1 and TRBJ2-3; TRBD2 agrees at 11 bases. In germline, CDR1 is SGHRS, CDR2 YFSETQ. V trimming: 4 bases; J trimming: 0 bases; junction bases outside the gene matches: 1. The CDR3 has 15 residues. CDR3 loop: CASSRTSGSTDTQYF. CDR3 nucleotides: TGCGCCAGCAGCAGGACTAGCGGGAGCACAGATACGCAGTATTTT.

The J gene is TRBJ2-3, the V gene TRBV5-1, with 7 bases identical to TRBD1. This CDR3 region has 14 residues. V shed 5 bases and J 1 base; nucleotides not matched to a gene: 4. CDR1 is SGHRS and CDR2 is YFSETQ in the germline V gene. CDR3 nucleotide sequence: TGCGCCAGCAGTACAACAGGGGGCACAGATACGCAGTATTTT. Translation: CASSTTGGTDTQYF.

The gene calls are TRBV2 and TRBJ1-3, with D hard to call. This CDR3 is built from 14 residues. Germline V gives CDR1 SNHLY, CDR2 FYNNEI. Trimming cost V 7 bases and J 2 bases, with 12 bases left between them. The DNA of the CDR3 is TGTGCCAGCATCCCTACTCTTACTGGAAACACCATATATTTT. This gives the protein CASIPTLTGNTIYF.

V is TRBV14 and J is TRBJ2-7; no clear D gene. V was cut by 1 base and J by 3 bases, with 13 bases left in between. This CDR3 has 15 amino acids. From germline, CDR1 is SGHDN and CDR2 FVKESK. The CDR3, as DNA: TGTGCCAGCAGCCAAGGAGAAAAGCCCCACTACGAGCAGTACTTC. Translated: CASSQGEKPHYEQYF.

The chain employs TRBV7-2 and TRBJ1-1; no firm D call. The CDR3 spans 13 residues. V was clipped by 5 bases and J by 7 bases, with 14 bases between them. In germline, CDR1 is SGHTA, CDR2 FQGNSA. The DNA of the CDR3 is TGTGCCAGCAGCCCAGGAGGACGGCTTGAAGCTTTCTTT. It yields the protein CASSPGGRLEAFF.

This chain joins TRBV12-5 and TRBJ2-2, with TRBD2 as a possible D gene (5 bases). V was cut by 5 bases and J by 1 base, with 8 bases left in between. Germline values: CDR1 LGHNT, CDR2 FRNRAP. The CDR3 is 14 residues long. The CDR3 loop reads CASGRGLNTGELFF. The DNA for the CDR3 is TGTGCTAGTGGTCGAGGGCTGAACACCGGGGAGCTGTTTTTT.

About this clone: An end of the junction differs from the germline gene, which may be a read error. The genes are TRBV7-9 and TRBJ2-1; no reliable D call. The CDR3 has 11 amino acids. CDR1 and CDR2 (germline): SEHNR, FQNEAQ (reference sequence). DNA of the CDR3: TGTTCCAGCAGCTCGTGGGCTGAGCAGTTCTTC. This translates into CSSSSWAEQFF.

This chain joins TRBV14 and TRBJ1-1; D ambiguous. This CDR3 has 17 residues. Trimming took off 2 bases at V and 4 bases at J, with 20 bases between the two ends. Germline V gene sequence: CDR1 SGHDN, CDR2 FVKESK. CDR3 in amino acids: CASSQWGAMSLGTEAFF. DNA of the CDR3: TGTGCCAGCAGCCAATGGGGAGCTATGAGTCTGGGCACTGAAGCTTTCTTT.

This clone was counted a few times. The chain combines TRBV28 with TRBJ2-1; 7 positions agree with TRBD2. The germline gives CDR1 MDHEN, CDR2 SYDVKM. V trimming: 2 bases; J trimming: 8 bases; junction bases outside the gene matches: 15. The CDR3 covers 17 residues. The DNA of the CDR3 is TGTGCCAGCAGTTTACTCGCGGGGCAGCGGGGAGGGGATGAGCAGTTCTTC. It yields the protein CASSLLAGQRGGDEQFF.

V usage is TRBV28 and J usage is TRBJ1-4; D may be TRBD1 (6 bases). V was cut by 5 bases and J by 0 bases, with 19 bases left in between. Germline V gene data show CDR1 as MDHEN and CDR2 as SYDVKM. CDR3 length: 18 residues. Here the CDR3 reads CASSPPPGEGPTNEKLFF. CDR3 DNA: TGTGCCAGCAGTCCCCCCCCAGGGGAGGGACCAACTAATGAAAAACTGTTTTTT.

This chain connects TRBV29-1 to TRBJ1-1, with 8 bases aligning to TRBD1. J lost 2 bases, V lost 5 bases, and 7 bases had no gene match. Germline assignment: CDR1 SQVTM and CDR2 ANQGSEA. The CDR3 runs 14 residues. CDR3 sequence reads: CSVSDRVSNTEAFF. The CDR3 nucleotides are TGCAGCGTTTCGGACAGGGTGTCAAACACTGAAGCTTTCTTT.

The chain carries TRBV5-6 and TRBJ2-7; 8 bases line up with TRBD2. Per the germline V gene, CDR1 is SGHDT and CDR2 is YYEEEE. The V and J ends lost 4 bases and 3 bases, in that order; junction bases with no gene match: 9. The CDR3 sequence is 15 residues long. The CDR3 loop is CASSEIGGRSYEQYF. The DNA for the CDR3 is TGTGCCAGCAGCGAGATCGGCGGGAGGAGCTACGAGCAGTACTTC. The variable domain in full, completed from reference TRBV5-6 and TRBJ2-7, reads DAGVTQSPTHLIKTRGQQVTLRCSPKSGHDTVSWYQQALGQGPQFIFQYYEEEERQRGNFPDRFSGHQFPNYSSELNVNALLLGDSALYLCASSEIGGRSYEQYFGPGTRLTVT.

Remarks on this clone: The identical CDR3 is also encoded by other nucleotide sequences in the sample. The rearrangement uses TRBV5-1 and TRBJ2-7; 7 bases map to TRBD2. Unmatched junction bases numbered 7, after V lost 5 bases and J lost 2 bases. Germline CDR1 reads SGHRS; CDR2 reads YFSETQ. The CDR3 has 14 residues. CDR3 in amino acids: CASSSLGGPYEQYF. The CDR3 nucleotides read TGCGCCAGCAGTTCCTTGGGAGGGCCCTACGAGCAGTACTTC. Drawing the rest from reference TRBV5-1 and TRBJ2-7, the complete variable domain is KAGVTQTPRYLIKTRGQQVTLSCSPISGHRSVSWYQQTPGQGLQFLFEYFSETQRNKGNFPGRFSGRQFSNSRSEMNVSTLELGDSALYLCASSSLGGPYEQYFGPGTRLTVT.

This clone was seen more than once but under ten times. The chain uses TRBV5-1 and TRBJ2-3; perhaps TRBD2 as D (6 bases). The CDR3 runs 15 residues. The germline CDR1 and CDR2 sequences are SGHRS and YFSETQ. V was trimmed by 0 bases and J by 1 base, leaving 9 bases between them. Here the CDR3 reads CASSLAGAGTDTQYF. The DNA for the CDR3 is TGCGCCAGCAGCTTGGCGGGAGCAGGCACAGATACGCAGTATTTT.

J is TRBJ2-2 and V is TRBV30, with a weak D call TRBD2 (5 bases). The V gene lost 4 bases and the J gene lost 4 bases, with 10 bases spanning the gap. Per the germline V gene, CDR1 is GTSNPN and CDR2 is SVGIG (reference sequence). The CDR3 length is 13 residues. This chain's CDR3 is CAWTGIATGELFF. In nucleotides, the CDR3 is TGTGCCTGGACGGGGATAGCCACCGGGGAGCTGTTTTTT.

The chain joins TRBV18 to TRBJ1-1, with 10 bases that match TRBD1. Germline CDR1 and CDR2: KGHSH and LQKENI. The V gene end was trimmed by 7 bases and the J gene end by 4 bases; junction bases not matched to a gene: 18. CDR3 length: 18 residues. The CDR3 DNA sequence: TGTGCCAGCTTCTCACCAGTTCGGCGGGGACAGGGGAGCACTGAAGCTTTCTTT. Amino acid sequence: CASFSPVRRGQGSTEAFF.

CDR3 sequence: CASSLGTTGYGYTF. In DNA, the CDR3 is TGTGCCAGCAGTCTCGGGACAACCGGCTATGGCTACACCTTC. The V and J genes are TRBV6-1 and TRBJ1-2, with D perhaps TRBD1 (6 bases). Trimming took 5 bases from V and 4 from J, leaving 14 bases between them. Germline V gene data show CDR1 as MNHNS and CDR2 as SASEGT. This CDR3 is 14 amino acids long.

The count of this clone is one. V gene TRBV7-2 combines with J gene TRBJ2-7, with TRBD1 identical over 10 bases. Trimming removed 7 bases from V and 3 bases from J; junction bases left unmatched: 6. Germline V gene data show CDR1 as SGHTA and CDR2 as FQGNSA. This CDR3 contains 14 residues. The CDR3 DNA reads as TGTGCCAGCAACATGAGGACAGGGGGCTACGAGCAGTACTTC. It yields the protein CASNMRTGGYEQYF.

The J gene is TRBJ1-4, the V gene TRBV15, with TRBD1 matching over 7 bases. V lost 5 bases, J lost 10 bases, and 10 bases stayed unmatched. The CDR3 sequence is 14 residues long. Germline CDR1 LNHNV, CDR2 YYDKDF (reference sequence). Written as DNA, the CDR3 is TGTGCCACCAGCGACCCCCAGGGGGTAGGAAAACTGTTTTTT. Translating it yields CATSDPQGVGKLFF.

The chain has TRBV10-3 and TRBJ2-7; TRBD2 aligns across 10 bases. This CDR3 is 15 amino acids long. Germline CDR1 is ENHRY and CDR2 is SYGVKD. V lost 9 bases, J lost 3 bases, and 11 bases stayed unmatched. CDR3 bases: TGTGCCATTAGCAAAGCGGGAGGGCCAAACTACGAGCAGTACTTC. Translated, it gives CAISKAGGPNYEQYF.